A single sample is the source of the 32 T cell receptor beta chains below, sequenced in a study of identifying expanded T cells in peripheral blood. Libraries were prepared by immunoSEQ multiplex PCR; TCRdb keeps only in-frame clonotypes and omits some of them. Counted here are around 63,000 clones, around 87% occurring once; the ten biggest clones make up under 5%. Sequenced sample: blood. Receptors originate from a person aged 18-69 years in good health.

The CDR3: CASSLAGTPYEQYF. For the CDR3, the DNA is TGTGCCAGCAGCTTAGCTGGGACTCCCTACGAGCAGTACTTC. The V gene is TRBV7-8, the J gene TRBJ2-7; D may be TRBD2 (6 bases). The V gene lost 0 bases and the J gene lost 2 bases, with 8 bases spanning the gap. The CDR3 spans 14 residues. Germline V gene sequence: CDR1 SGHVS, CDR2 FQNEAQ.

The rearrangement joins TRBV28 to TRBJ2-2, with 8 nucleotides matching TRBD1. The junction had 5 bases not matched to a gene; V was cut back by 2 bases and J by 0 bases. Germline V gene lookup returns CDR1 MDHEN and CDR2 SYDVKM. The CDR3 runs to 17 residues. CDR3 DNA sequence: TGTGCCAGCAGTTTAGACAGGGGAAACGCGAACACCGGGGAGCTGTTTTTT. It yields the protein CASSLDRGNANTGELFF.

The chain combines TRBV15 with TRBJ2-6, with unresolved D. CDR3 length: 15 residues. V was trimmed by 0 bases and J by 0 bases, leaving 3 bases between them. The germline CDR1 and CDR2 sequences are LNHNV and YYDKDF (reference sequence). DNA of the CDR3: TGTGCCACCAGCAGAGAAAGCTCTGGGGCCAACGTCCTGACTTTC. The encoded protein is CATSRESSGANVLTF.

The rearrangement uses TRBV5-6 and TRBJ1-5; D ambiguous. This CDR3 comprises 14 residues. CDR1 is SGHDT, CDR2 YYEEEE, per germline. The V end was cut by 1 base, the J end by 7 bases, with 12 bases between. DNA for the CDR3: TGTGCCAGCAGCTTGTGGCCAGTGGTGCAGCCCCAGCATTTT. Encoded protein: CASSLWPVVQPQHF.

V and J are TRBV5-6 and TRBJ1-4; D unclear. The germline gives CDR1 SGHDT, CDR2 YYEEEE. Trimming left V 1 base short and J 6 bases short, with 10 bases between. The length of the CDR3 is 14 residues. The DNA for the CDR3 is TGTGCCAGCAGCTTGCCGGGCTCGGATGAAAAACTGTTTTTT. Protein: CASSLPGSDEKLFF.

The count of this clone is one. This chain links TRBV5-1 with TRBJ1-5, with a possible D match to TRBD1 (5 bases). The CDR3 loop spans 14 amino acids. The germline V gene encodes CDR1 SGHRS and CDR2 YFSETQ. Trimming took off 4 bases at V and 3 bases at J, with 11 bases between the two ends. CDR3 protein: CASSAGPHNQPQHF. The DNA for the CDR3 is TGCGCCAGCAGCGCGGGACCGCACAATCAGCCCCAGCATTTT.

This chain connects TRBV25-1 to TRBJ2-2, with 12 bases that match TRBD2. With 6 bases clipped from V and 6 bases from J, the junction kept 14 bases outside the gene matches. Germline assignment: CDR1 MGHDK and CDR2 SYGVNS. This CDR3 comprises 18 residues. The CDR3 region is CASRSLAGGSGWAGELFF. As DNA, the CDR3 is TGTGCCAGCAGATCACTAGCGGGAGGATCTGGGTGGGCCGGGGAGCTGTTTTTT.

This clone was found a few times. Here the CDR3 reads CASSSFSSGNTIYF. CDR3 coding DNA: TGTGCCAGCAGCTCCTTCAGCTCTGGAAACACCATATATTTT. J is TRBJ1-3 and V is TRBV11-2; D gene ambiguous. The CDR3 loop spans 14 amino acids. Between the trimmed V and J ends, which lost 4 bases and 0 bases, there was a span of 7 bases. Germline V lookup: CDR1 SGHAT, CDR2 FQNNGV.

The chain uses TRBV2 and TRBJ1-1; D is perhaps TRBD1 (6 bases). The germline V gene encodes CDR1 SNHLY and CDR2 FYNNEI. Trimming took off 5 bases at V and 1 base at J, with 8 bases between the two ends. The CDR3 is 13 residues long. As DNA, the CDR3 is TGTGCCAGCAGTCAGACAGGGAACACTGAAGCTTTCTTT. It translates to CASSQTGNTEAFF.

The chain couples TRBV19 to TRBJ2-6; 10 nucleotides align to TRBD1. V shed 5 bases, J shed 0 bases, and the junction held 13 bases outside the gene matches. The CDR3 is 20 amino acids. Germline values: CDR1 LNHDA, CDR2 SQIVND (reference sequence). DNA of the CDR3: TGTGCCAGTAGTCTCCGAGGAGGCGGGACAGGGGTCTCTGGGGCCAACGTCCTGACTTTC. Translated, it gives CASSLRGGGTGVSGANVLTF.

The gene calls are TRBV5-1 and TRBJ1-1, with 7 positions matching TRBD1. The CDR3 contains 15 residues. Per germline, CDR1 SGHRS and CDR2 YFSETQ. Germline trimming cut 2 bases from V and 1 base from J; bases unmatched to any gene: 5. The CDR3 here is CASSFGQATNTEAFF. CDR3 nucleotides: TGCGCCAGCAGCTTTGGACAGGCAACGAACACTGAAGCTTTCTTT.

This sequence joins TRBV2 and TRBJ2-6; D unresolved. This CDR3 has 15 residues. Germline V gene sequence: CDR1 SNHLY, CDR2 FYNNEI. V was shortened by 2 bases and J by 0 bases, with 5 bases between the two germline ends. This CDR3 reads CASSELSSGANVLTF. CDR3 coding DNA: TGTGCCAGCAGTGAATTATCCTCTGGGGCCAACGTCCTGACTTTC.

This chain joins TRBV29-1 and TRBJ2-1; 8 bases line up with TRBD2. V was clipped by 4 bases and J by 3 bases; unmatched bases: 2. The CDR3 contains 13 residues. CDR1 is SQVTM, CDR2 ANQGSEA, per germline. CDR3 nucleotides: TGCAGCGTTGCGAGCGGGAGCTACAATGAGCAGTTCTTC. It codes for CSVASGSYNEQFF.

The chain recombines TRBV19 with TRBJ2-2, with 8 bases fitting TRBD2. CDR3 length: 17 residues. Germline V lookup: CDR1 LNHDA, CDR2 SQIVND (reference sequence). J was trimmed by 5 bases and V by 5 bases; bases with no gene match: 13. The CDR3 coding sequence is TGTGCCAGTAGTCCCCCGGCCTGGGCGGGAGGTACCGGGGAGCTGTTTTTT. Protein sequence: CASSPPAWAGGTGELFF.

The chain couples TRBV15 to TRBJ1-2, with D unclear. The CDR3 consists of 12 residues. The germline V gene encodes CDR1 LNHNV and CDR2 YYDKDF (reference sequence). The V end lost 9 bases, the J end lost 5 bases, and 13 bases lay between the germline ends. The CDR3 spells CATVNRLYGYTF. The DNA of the CDR3 is TGTGCCACGGTGAATAGGTTATATGGCTACACCTTC.

The chain uses TRBV6-1 and TRBJ2-7; D gene unclear. This CDR3 is built from 13 residues. Germline lookup yields CDR1 MNHNS and CDR2 SASEGT. The V end was cut by 7 bases, the J end by 4 bases, with 14 bases between. The CDR3 DNA reads as TGTGCCAGCAATGATCCGGATTTATACGAGCAGTACTTC. Translating it yields CASNDPDLYEQYF.

The V gene is TRBV5-1, the J gene TRBJ2-7; a possible D gene is TRBD2 (6 bases). Trimming cost V 4 bases and J 12 bases, with 26 bases left between them. CDR1 and CDR2 from the germline V gene are SGHRS and YFSETQ. This CDR3 is built from 15 residues. CDR3: CASSPDAINSGRLYF. The DNA of the CDR3 is TGCGCCAGCAGCCCGGACGCTATCAATTCGGGGAGGTTGTACTTC.

V gene TRBV4-1 combines with J gene TRBJ2-1; D is ambiguous. The CDR3 runs to 14 residues. The ends were cut back, 1 base at V and 8 bases at J, with 12 bases in the middle. Germline V lookup: CDR1 MGHRA, CDR2 YSYEKL. The CDR3 DNA reads as TGCGCCAGCAGCCAAGGCCTACCTACGGATGAGCAGTTCTTC. Amino acid sequence: CASSQGLPTDEQFF.

Here the CDR3 DNA reads TGTGCCAGCAGCTCCGAGCGGGGCCAAGAGACCCAGTACTTC. This translates into CASSSERGQETQYF. This sequence joins TRBV11-2 and TRBJ2-5; TRBD2 aligns across 7 bases. This CDR3 has 14 amino acids. V gave up 4 bases and J gave up 1 base; unmatched junction bases: 3. Looked up from germline, CDR1 is SGHAT and CDR2 is FQNNGV.

V and J are TRBV5-1 and TRBJ2-3; 11 nucleotides align to TRBD2. CDR1 and CDR2 from the germline V gene are SGHRS and YFSETQ. CDR3 length equals 15 residues. Trimming removed 4 bases from V and 6 bases from J; junction bases left unmatched: 7. The CDR3 loop reads CASSNSGGARDTQYF. The DNA for the CDR3 is TGCGCCAGCAGCAATAGCGGGGGGGCGAGGGATACGCAGTATTTT.

CDR3 bases: TGTGCCTGGAGTGCCTCAAGAGAGCAGTACTTC. Its protein is CAWSASREQYF. The chain links TRBV30 to TRBJ2-7; D remains ambiguous. From germline, CDR1 is GTSNPN and CDR2 SVGIG (reference sequence). V lost 1 base, J lost 7 bases, and 8 bases lay in between. CDR3 length: 11 residues.

The chain uses TRBV9 and TRBJ1-1; 7 nucleotides agree with TRBD1. The CDR3 loop spans 14 amino acids. The V segment lost 4 bases and the J segment 0 bases; nucleotides outside the gene matches: 3. Germline CDR1 and CDR2: SGDLS and YYNGEE. The CDR3 loop reads CASSPGTVNTEAFF. The CDR3 bases are TGTGCCAGCAGCCCAGGGACAGTGAACACTGAAGCTTTCTTT.

V gene TRBV28 combines with J gene TRBJ2-1; the match to TRBD2 covers 8 bases. CDR3 length: 18 amino acids. V dropped 1 base and J dropped 4; count of bases not matched to a gene: 12. The germline V gene has CDR1 MDHEN and CDR2 SYDVKM. CDR3 in DNA: TGTGCCAGCAGTTTATTGTCCCCGCTAAGCGGGAGTTACAATGAGCAGTTCTTC. It is translated as CASSLLSPLSGSYNEQFF. Full variable domain (rest looked up from reference TRBV28 and TRBJ2-1): DVKVTQSSRYLVKRTGEKVFLECVQDMDHENMFWYRQDPGLGLRLIYFSYDVKMKEKGDIPEGYSVSREKKERFSLILESASTNQTSMYLCASSLLSPLSGSYNEQFFGPGTRLTVL.

A single count supports this clone. This sequence joins TRBV7-6 and TRBJ2-1; 8 bases are shared with TRBD2. The length of the CDR3 is 17 residues. The germline V gene encodes CDR1 SGHVS and CDR2 FNYEAQ. V dropped 1 base and J dropped 6; count of bases not matched to a gene: 11. CDR3 region: CASSLGSGTRHRNEQFF. The CDR3 bases are TGTGCCAGCAGCTTAGGCTCGGGGACTAGGCACCGCAATGAGCAGTTCTTC.

The J gene is TRBJ2-7, the V gene TRBV27; D is possibly TRBD1 (5 bases). Germline values: CDR1 MNHEY, CDR2 SMNVEV (reference sequence). The CDR3 length is 14 residues. Trimming shortened V by 5 bases and J by 2 bases, and 13 bases separated the two germline ends. The CDR3 sequence is CASSPSVGPYEQYF. The CDR3 DNA follows: TGTGCCAGCAGTCCCTCGGTGGGGCCCTACGAGCAGTACTTC.

The sample holds one count of this clone. This chain uses TRBV19 with TRBJ1-2, with D possibly being TRBD1 (5 bases). Germline CDR1 reads LNHDA; CDR2 reads SQIVND (reference sequence). Deletions cut 3 bases from V and 5 bases from J, with 10 bases between. The CDR3 spans 13 residues. CDR3: CASSIQGSYGYTF. The CDR3 DNA reads as TGTGCCAGTAGTATCCAGGGTTCGTATGGCTACACCTTC.

V is TRBV18 and J is TRBJ1-1; D ambiguous. V lost 0 bases and J lost 1, with 9 bases in between. The CDR3 extends over 15 amino acids. CDR1 and CDR2 from the germline V gene are KGHSH and LQKENI. The CDR3 protein is CASSPPGPGNTEAFF. Written as DNA, the CDR3 is TGTGCCAGCTCACCACCAGGGCCGGGGAACACTGAAGCTTTCTTT. The full variable domain, with the rest looked up from reference TRBV18 and TRBJ1-1, is NAGVMQNPRHLVRRRGQEARLRCSPMKGHSHVYWYRQLPEEGLKFMVYLQKENIIDESGMPKERFSAEFPKEGPSILRIQQVVRGDSAAYFCASSPPGPGNTEAFFGQGTRLTVV.

The V gene is TRBV9, the J gene TRBJ2-1; 10 bases map to TRBD1. CDR3 length: 15 residues. Germline lookup yields CDR1 SGDLS and CDR2 YYNGEE. Unmatched junction bases numbered 7, after V lost 3 bases and J lost 7 bases. The chain's CDR3 is CASSARTGGRNEQFF. CDR3 sequence (DNA): TGTGCCAGCAGCGCCAGGACAGGGGGAAGGAATGAGCAGTTCTTC.

The chain recombines TRBV6-4 with TRBJ2-7, with a possible D match to TRBD1 (5 bases). V was cut by 3 bases and J by 4 bases, with 16 bases left in between. The CDR3 is 15 residues long. Germline V gives CDR1 MRHNA, CDR2 SNTAGT. CDR3 in DNA: TGTGCCAGCAGTGAACAGGACGGCATTGGTTACGAGCAGTACTTC. Translation gives CASSEQDGIGYEQYF.

The chain uses TRBV7-9 and TRBJ2-5, with TRBD1 identical over 8 bases. The CDR3 runs to 15 residues. Germline CDR1 reads SEHNR; CDR2 reads FQNEAQ (reference sequence). Trimming cost V 3 bases and J 5 bases; bases outside gene matches: 8. DNA for the CDR3: TGTGCCAGCAGCTTCCTTCAGGGGGCTGTGGAGACCCAGTACTTC. This sequence encodes CASSFLQGAVETQYF. Supplemented by reference TRBV7-9 and TRBJ2-5, the full variable domain reads DTGVSQNPRHKITKRGQNVTFRCDPISEHNRLYWYRQTLGQGPEFLTYFQNEAQLEKSRLLSDRFSAERPKGSFSTLEIQRTEQGDSAMYLCASSFLQGAVETQYFGPGTRLLVL.

The rearrangement joins TRBV19 to TRBJ2-6; TRBD2 is a possible D gene (6 bases). Trimming pared 5 bases from V and 0 bases from J, leaving 14 bases between. CDR1 is LNHDA, CDR2 SQIVND, per germline (reference sequence). The CDR3 loop spans 17 amino acids. The CDR3 here is CASSPSEGYSGANVLTF. CDR3 sequence (DNA): TGTGCCAGTAGTCCGTCGGAGGGCTACTCTGGGGCCAACGTCCTGACTTTC.

The V and J genes are TRBV5-1 and TRBJ1-4, with a tentative D call TRBD1 (6 bases). Looked up from germline, CDR1 is SGHRS and CDR2 is YFSETQ. V was pared by 4 bases and J by 10 bases, with 17 bases between. CDR3 length equals 14 residues. In nucleotides, the CDR3 is TGCGCCAGCAGCGTGACAGGCTCGGGGGGAAAACTGTTTTTT. Protein product: CASSVTGSGGKLFF. Full variable domain (remainder filled in from reference TRBV5-1 and TRBJ1-4): KAGVTQTPRYLIKTRGQQVTLSCSPISGHRSVSWYQQTPGQGLQFLFEYFSETQRNKGNFPGRFSGRQFSNSRSEMNVSTLELGDSALYLCASSVTGSGGKLFFGSGTQLSVL.